This T cell receptor beta chain was retrieved from a study of blood T cells in healthy people across ages. Every participating donor contributed around 9.5 milliliters of peripheral blood through a draw. Extraction of total RNA produced a minimum of 5.5 micrograms from each sample. The study's findings and limits: TCR beta diversity per million T cells fell roughly linearly with age.

As for this clonotype: Its antigen is still unknown.

This CDR3 spans 16 amino acids. Germline V gene lookup returns CDR1 SGHRS and CDR2 YFSETQ. V lost 0 bases, J lost 3 bases, and 5 bases stayed unmatched. PCR was performed a second time for about 7 to 11 cycles using a sample-barcoded 5' primer and a J-beta primer mix. TCRdb re-called the 5' RACE reads with MiXCR, one entry per CDR3 protein. The table lists 650,000 to 700,000 distinct CDR3 sequences, 32% of them singletons. The chain employs TRBV5-1 and TRBJ1-4; 7 positions match TRBD1. Specimen: blood. The clonotype was recovered from a woman over 75 in good health. In DNA, the CDR3 is TGCGCCAGCAGCTTGGGACAGGGTGTATCTAATGAAAAACTGTTTTTT. It translates to CASSLGQGVSNEKLFF.